Sequencing of this T cell receptor (beta chain) was carried out in a study of T-cell reconstitution after alpha-beta-depleted transplantation in children. The CDR3 runs 14 residues. Trimming stripped 1 base from V and 4 bases from J, with 12 bases between. Germline CDR1 reads SQVTM; CDR2 reads ANQGSEA. Library preparation (for TCRbeta) was performed with unique molecular identifiers. One entry per CDR3 protein, called by TCRdb with MiXCR from the PCR reads. The table shows hundreds of thousands of distinct CDR3 sequences, with roughly 23% occurring only once. The input for sequencing was PBMCs, taken before TCRalphabeta/CD19-depleted stem cell transplant. This clonotype was sampled from a girl aged 2 to 9 with Fanconi anemia, due to receive a stem cell transplant. The chain employs TRBV29-1 and TRBJ2-3; TRBD2 is a possible D gene (6 bases). Here the CDR3 DNA reads TGCAGCGTTGAAGTTGGCGGGACTCCAGATACGCAGTATTTT. Residues: CSVEVGGTPDTQYF.